The T cell receptor (beta chain) under discussion was sequenced for a study of blood T cell repertoires in COVID-19. Germline values: CDR1 SEHNR, CDR2 FQNEAQ (reference sequence). The CDR3 extends over 15 amino acids. Trimming took 5 bases from V and 5 from J; bases not matched to a gene: 7. Sequencing was performed with immunoSEQ multiplex PCR; in TCRdb, only in-frame clones are kept and a portion is missing. The sample contains tens of thousands of clones, approximately 83% of which appear only once. The sequencing sample was made of peripheral blood. This sequence originates from a man older than 75 with COVID-19, enrolled during active disease. V gene TRBV7-9 combines with J gene TRBJ2-1; 9 nucleotides align to TRBD2. The CDR3 sequence is CASSPGTSRNNEQFF. The CDR3 DNA is TGTGCCAGCAGCCCAGGGACTAGCAGAAACAATGAGCAGTTCTTC. The full variable domain, its missing parts supplied by reference TRBV7-9 and TRBJ2-1, is DTGVSQNPRHKITKRGQNVTFRCDPISEHNRLYWYRQTLGQGPEFLTYFQNEAQLEKSRLLSDRFSAERPKGSFSTLEIQRTEQGDSAMYLCASSPGTSRNNEQFFGPGTRLTVL.